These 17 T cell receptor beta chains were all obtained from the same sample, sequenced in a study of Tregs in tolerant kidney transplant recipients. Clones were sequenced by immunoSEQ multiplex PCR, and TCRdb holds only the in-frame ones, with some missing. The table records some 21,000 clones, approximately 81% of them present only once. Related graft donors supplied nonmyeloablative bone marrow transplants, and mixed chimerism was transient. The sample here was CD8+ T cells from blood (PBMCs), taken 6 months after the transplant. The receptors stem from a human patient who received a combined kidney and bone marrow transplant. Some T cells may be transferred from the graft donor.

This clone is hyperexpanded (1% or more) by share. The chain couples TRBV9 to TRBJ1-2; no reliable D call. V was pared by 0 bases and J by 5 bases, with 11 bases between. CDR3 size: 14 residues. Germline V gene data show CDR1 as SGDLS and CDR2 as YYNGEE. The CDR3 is CASSVGGGEYGYTF. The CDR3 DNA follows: TGTGCCAGCAGCGTAGGCGGAGGAGAGTATGGCTACACCTTC.

The CDR3 nucleotides are TGCGCCAGCAGCCAATTACAGAACACTGAAGCTTTCTTT. Translated: CASSQLQNTEAFF. This chain joins TRBV4-1 and TRBJ1-1; D is unclear. The length of the CDR3 is 13 residues. Trimming stripped 2 bases from V and 1 base from J, with 5 bases between. Looked up from germline, CDR1 is MGHRA and CDR2 is YSYEKL.

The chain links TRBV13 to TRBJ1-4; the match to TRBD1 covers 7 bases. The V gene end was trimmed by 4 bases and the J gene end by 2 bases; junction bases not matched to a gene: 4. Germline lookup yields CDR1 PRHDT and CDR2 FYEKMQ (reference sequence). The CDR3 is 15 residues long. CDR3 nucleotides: TGTGCCAGCAGCTCGACACAGGGGACTAATGAAAAACTGTTTTTT. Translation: CASSSTQGTNEKLFF.

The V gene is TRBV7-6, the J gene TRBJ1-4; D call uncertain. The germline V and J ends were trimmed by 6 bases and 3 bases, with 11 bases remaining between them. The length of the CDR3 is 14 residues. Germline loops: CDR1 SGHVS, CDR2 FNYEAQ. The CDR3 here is CASSPGVANEKLFF. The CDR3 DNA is TGTGCCAGCAGTCCCGGGGTGGCTAATGAAAAACTGTTTTTT.

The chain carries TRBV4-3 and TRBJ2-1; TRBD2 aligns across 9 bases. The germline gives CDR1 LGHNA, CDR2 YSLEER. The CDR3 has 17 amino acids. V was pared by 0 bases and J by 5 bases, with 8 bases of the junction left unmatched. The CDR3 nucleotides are TGCGCCAGCAGCCAAGAGTATGCGGGAGGGCCGGACAATGAGCAGTTCTTC. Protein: CASSQEYAGGPDNEQFF.

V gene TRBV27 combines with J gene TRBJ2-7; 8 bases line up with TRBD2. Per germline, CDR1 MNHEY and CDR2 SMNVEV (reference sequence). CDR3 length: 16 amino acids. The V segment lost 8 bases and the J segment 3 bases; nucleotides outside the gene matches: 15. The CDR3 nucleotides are TGTGCCAGCCGACCTCTGGCGGGGGGCTTTAACTACGAGCAGTACTTC. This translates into CASRPLAGGFNYEQYF.

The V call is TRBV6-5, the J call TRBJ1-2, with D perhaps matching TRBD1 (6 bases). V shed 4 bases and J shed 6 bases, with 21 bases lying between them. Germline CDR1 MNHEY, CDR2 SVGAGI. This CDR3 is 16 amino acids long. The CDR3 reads CASSLTGYPAEDGYTF. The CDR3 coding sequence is TGTGCCAGCAGTTTGACAGGTTACCCAGCGGAGGATGGCTACACCTTC.

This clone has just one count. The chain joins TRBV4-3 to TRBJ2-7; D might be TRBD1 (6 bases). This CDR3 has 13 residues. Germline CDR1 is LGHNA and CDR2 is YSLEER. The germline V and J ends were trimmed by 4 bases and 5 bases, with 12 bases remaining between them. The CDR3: CASSRKGVDEQYF. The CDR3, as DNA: TGCGCCAGCAGCCGGAAGGGGGTCGACGAGCAGTACTTC.

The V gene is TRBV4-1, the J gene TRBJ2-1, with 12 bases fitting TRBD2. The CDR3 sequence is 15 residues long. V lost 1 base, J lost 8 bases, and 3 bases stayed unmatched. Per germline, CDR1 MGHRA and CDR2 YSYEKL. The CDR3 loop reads CASSQGLAGGYEQFF. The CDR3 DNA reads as TGCGCCAGCAGCCAAGGTCTAGCGGGGGGGTATGAGCAGTTCTTC.

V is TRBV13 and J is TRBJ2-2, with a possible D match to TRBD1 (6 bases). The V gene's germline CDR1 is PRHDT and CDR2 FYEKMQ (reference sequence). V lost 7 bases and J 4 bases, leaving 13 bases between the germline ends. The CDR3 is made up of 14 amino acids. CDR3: CASMLRGSTGELFF. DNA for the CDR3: TGTGCCAGCATGTTAAGGGGGAGCACCGGGGAGCTGTTTTTT.

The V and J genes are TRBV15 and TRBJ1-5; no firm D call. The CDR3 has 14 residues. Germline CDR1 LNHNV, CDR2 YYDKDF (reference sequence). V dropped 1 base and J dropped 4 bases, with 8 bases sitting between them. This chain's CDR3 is CATSRVGRNQPQHF. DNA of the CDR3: TGTGCCACCAGCAGAGTTGGGAGAAATCAGCCCCAGCATTTT.

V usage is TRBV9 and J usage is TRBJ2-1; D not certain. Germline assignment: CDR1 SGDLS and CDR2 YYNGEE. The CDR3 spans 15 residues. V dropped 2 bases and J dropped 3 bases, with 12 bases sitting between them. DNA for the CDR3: TGTGCCAGCAGCGTCCTAGGAGTGGGCTACAATGAGCAGTTCTTC. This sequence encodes CASSVLGVGYNEQFF.

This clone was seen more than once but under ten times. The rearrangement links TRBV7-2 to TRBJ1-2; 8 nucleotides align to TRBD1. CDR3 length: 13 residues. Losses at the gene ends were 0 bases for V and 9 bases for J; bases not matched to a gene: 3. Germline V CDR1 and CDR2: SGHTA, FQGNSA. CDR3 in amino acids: CASSLAGDRSYTF. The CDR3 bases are TGTGCCAGCAGCTTAGCCGGGGACAGGAGCTACACCTTC.

The CDR3 sequence: CASREGAGGFYEQYF. The CDR3 coding sequence is TGTGCCAGCAGAGAAGGAGCGGGAGGGTTCTACGAGCAGTACTTC. The J gene is TRBJ2-7, the V gene TRBV27; the match to TRBD2 covers 10 bases. After removal of 6 bases from V and 3 bases from J, the junction contained 8 bases not matched to a gene. The CDR3 is 15 residues long. Germline-derived CDR1 and CDR2 are MNHEY and SMNVEV (reference sequence).

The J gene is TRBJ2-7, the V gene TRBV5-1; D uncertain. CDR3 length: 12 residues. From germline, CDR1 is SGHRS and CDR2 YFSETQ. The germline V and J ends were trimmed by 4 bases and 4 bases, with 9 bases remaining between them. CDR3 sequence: CASSPSRYEQYF. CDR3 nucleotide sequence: TGCGCCAGCAGCCCGAGTCGTTACGAGCAGTACTTC.

CDR3 amino acids: CASSEGAVGSEAFF. For the CDR3, the DNA is TGTGCCAGCAGTGAGGGGGCAGTGGGCTCTGAAGCTTTCTTT. The genes are TRBV2 and TRBJ1-1; TRBD1 might be the D (6 bases). V lost 3 bases and J lost 6, with 14 bases in between. Germline assignment: CDR1 SNHLY and CDR2 FYNNEI. The CDR3 covers 14 residues. Variable domain in full (rest from reference TRBV2 and TRBJ1-1): EPEVTQTPSHQVTQMGQEVILRCVPISNHLYFYWYRQILGQKVEFLVSFYNNEISEKSEIFDDQFSVERPDGSNFTLKIRSTKLEDSAMYFCASSEGAVGSEAFFGQGTRLTVV.

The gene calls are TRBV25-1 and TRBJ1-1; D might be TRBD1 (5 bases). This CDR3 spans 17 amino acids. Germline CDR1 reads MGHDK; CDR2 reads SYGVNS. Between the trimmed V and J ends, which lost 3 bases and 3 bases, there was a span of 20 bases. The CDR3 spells CASSDRVAAAGDTEAFF. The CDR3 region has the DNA TGTGCCAGCAGTGACAGGGTAGCCGCCGCGGGGGACACTGAAGCTTTCTTT.